The 20 T cell receptor beta chains given below trace back to one sample, sequenced in a study of Ad26.COV2.S vaccination and SARS-CoV-2 variants. Sequenced by immunoSEQ multiplex PCR; TCRdb stores in-frame clones only, minus some. The data hold fewer than 400,000 clones, with 75% to 90% observed a single time. Specified treatment: roughly 18 received Ad26.COV2.S at low or high dose, single or two shots; 5 received placebo; per-sample allocation not given. Sample collection was performed on day 63 after the first vaccine or placebo injection. Sequencing was performed on peripheral blood, taken in a trial of Ad26.COV2.S vaccine versus placebo. The receptors come from a person between 18 and 59 years old who received the Ad26.COV2.S COVID-19 vaccine or a placebo.

CDR3 residues: CASSRTGGSDTQYF. The DNA of the CDR3 is TGTGCCAGCAGTCGGACAGGGGGTTCAGATACGCAGTATTTT. J is TRBJ2-3 and V is TRBV7-9; 10 nucleotides line up with TRBD1. Trimming cost V 6 bases and J 4 bases; bases outside gene matches: 4. In germline, CDR1 is SEHNR, CDR2 FQNEAQ (reference sequence). CDR3 length: 14 residues.

This chain joins TRBV7-2 and TRBJ2-3, with D perhaps TRBD1 or TRBD2 (5 bases each). The V gene lost 5 bases and the J gene lost 9 bases, with 15 bases spanning the gap. The length of the CDR3 is 13 residues. Germline V CDR1 and CDR2: SGHTA, FQGNSA. The CDR3 region is CASSRRDPGTQYF. The CDR3 coding sequence is TGTGCCAGCAGCCGACGGGACCCCGGGACGCAGTATTTT.

This CDR3 reads CASSQEASRTGDQPQHF. CDR3 sequence (DNA): TGTGCCAGCAGCCAAGAAGCAAGTAGGACCGGAGATCAGCCCCAGCATTTT. The chain links TRBV3-1 (or the pseudogene TRBV3-2) to TRBJ1-5, with unresolved D. The length of the CDR3 is 17 residues. CDR1 is LGHDT and CDR2 is YNNKEL in the germline V gene (reference sequence). The V end lost 0 bases, the J end lost 5 bases, and 17 bases lay between the germline ends.

This clone was detected only a few times. The chain joins TRBV3-1 (or the pseudogene TRBV3-2) to TRBJ1-2, with D perhaps matching TRBD1 (5 bases). Trimming took off 1 base at V and 8 bases at J, with 11 bases between the two ends. The germline V gene has CDR1 LGHDT and CDR2 YNNKEL (reference sequence). This CDR3 region has 13 residues. The CDR3 reads CASSQGGGRGYTF. The DNA for the CDR3 is TGTGCCAGCAGCCAAGGTGGGGGTCGGGGCTACACCTTC.

This clone was seen just once. J is TRBJ2-3 and V is TRBV19, with 8 bases matching TRBD2. Losses at the gene ends were 5 bases for V and 2 bases for J; bases not matched to a gene: 6. Germline V gene lookup returns CDR1 LNHDA and CDR2 SQIVND (reference sequence). The CDR3 loop spans 15 amino acids. CDR3: CASSGGGGSTDTQYF. The CDR3 bases are TGTGCCAGTAGTGGGGGCGGGGGGTCCACAGATACGCAGTATTTT. The full variable domain, in which reference TRBV19 and TRBJ2-3 provide the parts outside the CDR3, is DGGITQSPKYLFRKEGQNVTLSCEQNLNHDAMYWYRQDPGQGLRLIYYSQIVNDFQKGDIAEGYSVSREKKESFPLTVTSAQKNPTAFYLCASSGGGGSTDTQYFGPGTRLTVL.

V usage is TRBV29-1 and J usage is TRBJ2-1; unclear D gene. The V end was cut by 2 bases, the J end by 9 bases, with 8 bases between. Germline V gene sequence: CDR1 SQVTM, CDR2 ANQGSEA. This CDR3 is built from 11 residues. For the CDR3, the DNA is TGCAGCGTTGAATCCAGATCTGAGCAGTTCTTC. It encodes CSVESRSEQFF.

The chain recombines TRBV7-9 with TRBJ1-1, with 8 bases lining up with TRBD1. The ends lost 4 bases at V and 1 base at J; junction bases unmatched: 11. Germline-derived CDR1 and CDR2 are SEHNR and FQNEAQ (reference sequence). The CDR3 totals 17 residues. The CDR3 bases are TGTGCCAGCAGCTCCTTTTCCTCAGGGGGCGCGAACACTGAAGCTTTCTTT. This translates into CASSSFSSGGANTEAFF.

The gene calls are TRBV5-8 and TRBJ1-1; D remains unclear. The CDR3 covers 13 residues. Germline assignment: CDR1 SGHTS and CDR2 YDEGEE. V dropped 4 bases and J dropped 7 bases, with 14 bases sitting between them. The CDR3 spells CASSPRAEGEAFF. The CDR3 nucleotides read TGTGCCAGCAGCCCGCGGGCCGAGGGTGAAGCTTTCTTT.

The chain is built from TRBV10-2 and TRBJ2-1; 11 bases fit TRBD2. V was clipped by 6 bases and J by 6 bases; unmatched bases: 7. This CDR3 is built from 15 residues. Germline values: CDR1 WSHSY, CDR2 SAAADI. CDR3 coding DNA: TGCGCCAGCAGATATAGCGGGGGGGCCGTCAATGAGCAGTTCTTC. This encodes CASRYSGGAVNEQFF.

The rearrangement links TRBV11-2 to TRBJ1-1, with 8 bases aligning to TRBD1. The CDR3 spans 13 residues. After removal of 5 bases from V and 6 bases from J, the junction contained 5 bases not matched to a gene. Germline V gives CDR1 SGHAT, CDR2 FQNNGV. The CDR3 DNA sequence: TGTGCCAGCAGCCAGGACAGGGTGGCTGAAGCTTTCTTT. Encoded protein: CASSQDRVAEAFF.

The V and J genes are TRBV7-7 and TRBJ2-3; D call uncertain. Trimming stripped 1 base from V and 1 base from J, with 9 bases between. This CDR3 comprises 15 residues. The germline V gene encodes CDR1 SSHAT and CDR2 FNYEAQ (reference sequence). CDR3 DNA: TGTGCCAGCAGCTTAGACGACATTGGCACAGATACGCAGTATTTT. Translation gives CASSLDDIGTDTQYF.

The chain is built from TRBV11-2 and TRBJ1-4; D remains unclear. V lost 1 base and J lost 7, with 13 bases in between. This CDR3 is 15 amino acids long. The germline CDR1 and CDR2 sequences are SGHAT and FQNNGV. CDR3 coding DNA: TGTGCCAGCAGCTTAGTTGGTCGGGCGGGTGAAAAACTGTTTTTT. Amino acid sequence: CASSLVGRAGEKLFF.

The J gene is TRBJ2-5, the V gene TRBV19; possibly TRBD1 for D (6 bases). The V gene's germline CDR1 is LNHDA and CDR2 SQIVND (reference sequence). Between the trimmed V and J ends, which lost 2 bases and 9 bases, there was a span of 13 bases. The CDR3 loop spans 13 amino acids. The CDR3 bases are TGTGCCAGTAGTATAAACCAACAGGGCGCCCAGTACTTC. As protein: CASSINQQGAQYF.

The chain couples TRBV4-1 to TRBJ1-5; TRBD1 matches at 8 bases. Germline V gene data show CDR1 as MGHRA and CDR2 as YSYEKL. The CDR3 totals 15 residues. The V and J ends lost 0 bases and 7 bases, in that order; junction bases with no gene match: 5. This CDR3 reads CASSQETGVGQPQHF. CDR3 bases: TGCGCCAGCAGCCAAGAGACAGGGGTGGGCCAGCCCCAGCATTTT.

The chain couples TRBV18 to TRBJ1-5; 7 bases are a match to TRBD1. J gave up 5 bases and V 5 bases, and 6 bases lay outside the gene matches. This CDR3 has 14 residues. Per the germline V gene, CDR1 is KGHSH and CDR2 is LQKENI. CDR3 protein: CASSKDRRDQPQHF. CDR3 DNA sequence: TGTGCCAGCTCAAAGGACAGGAGGGATCAGCCCCAGCATTTT. The variable domain in full, completed from reference TRBV18 and TRBJ1-5, reads NAGVMQNPRHLVRRRGQEARLRCSPMKGHSHVYWYRQLPEEGLKFMVYLQKENIIDESGMPKERFSAEFPKEGPSILRIQQVVRGDSAAYFCASSKDRRDQPQHFGDGTRLSIL.

V gene TRBV11-2 combines with J gene TRBJ2-5; tentatively, D is TRBD1 (5 bases). V lost 0 bases and J lost 1, with 9 bases in between. The length of the CDR3 is 15 residues. Germline CDR1 is SGHAT and CDR2 is FQNNGV. The CDR3 bases are TGTGCCAGCAGCTTAGATCTTCAGGGCCAAGAGACCCAGTACTTC. It translates to CASSLDLQGQETQYF.

As DNA, the CDR3 is TGTGCCAGCAGGCCGGGACTAGGACAAGAGACCCAGTACTTC. Translated, it gives CASRPGLGQETQYF. This chain uses TRBV7-9 with TRBJ2-5; 8 nucleotides agree with TRBD2. The trim removed 6 bases at V and 2 bases at J, leaving 5 bases unmatched. The CDR3 is 14 residues long. Germline loops: CDR1 SEHNR, CDR2 FQNEAQ (reference sequence).

The rearrangement uses TRBV29-1 and TRBJ2-3; D ambiguous. V was clipped by 0 bases and J by 5 bases, with 15 bases between them. CDR1 and CDR2 from the germline V gene are SQVTM and ANQGSEA. The CDR3 extends over 15 amino acids. As DNA, the CDR3 is TGCAGCGTTGAAGAGGGGAAAGGCCCGGGAGATACGCAGTATTTT. It yields the protein CSVEEGKGPGDTQYF.

The rearrangement links TRBV5-4 to TRBJ2-1; D remains ambiguous. The CDR3 loop spans 11 amino acids. V lost 2 bases and J lost 7, with 4 bases in between. Germline-derived CDR1 and CDR2 are SGHNT and YYREEE (reference sequence). The CDR3 spells CASSLLNEQFF. For the CDR3, the DNA is TGTGCCAGCAGCTTACTAAATGAGCAGTTCTTC.

CDR3 nucleotides: TGTGCCAGCAGCCAAGATGTTGCTTACGAGCAGTACTTC. Protein product: CASSQDVAYEQYF. The chain is built from TRBV14 and TRBJ2-7, with unresolved D. Trimming took 0 bases from V and 4 from J, leaving 7 bases between them. Per germline, CDR1 SGHDN and CDR2 FVKESK. The CDR3 has 13 amino acids.